Following are 27 T cell receptor beta chains from one sample sequenced in a study of cytomegalovirus exposure and HLA in healthy donors. The PCR had 60 Vbeta and 13 Jbeta primers. The data were produced by immunoSEQ multiplex PCR, yet TCRdb's version contains in-frame clones alone and is incomplete. In all, the sample yields 80,000 to 100,000 clones. The specimen was PBMCs. Receptors were obtained from a woman in her 30s in good health and CMV-seronegative.

The chain couples TRBV27 to TRBJ1-4, with TRBD1 identical over 7 bases. Trimming removed 5 bases from V and 6 bases from J; junction bases left unmatched: 12. Germline CDR1 MNHEY, CDR2 SMNVEV (reference sequence). This CDR3 region has 16 residues. The chain's CDR3 is CASSIRTGPIYEKLFF. The CDR3 DNA sequence: TGTGCCAGCAGTATTCGGACAGGTCCTATCTATGAAAAACTGTTTTTT.

The V gene is TRBV5-6, the J gene TRBJ1-1; TRBD1 agrees at 9 bases. Germline CDR1 SGHDT, CDR2 YYEEEE. There are 15 residues in the CDR3. J was trimmed by 1 base and V by 4 bases; bases with no gene match: 5. The CDR3 reads CASSPTGGENTEAFF. In DNA form, the CDR3 reads TGTGCCAGCAGCCCGACAGGGGGTGAGAACACTGAAGCTTTCTTT.

On this clone: At one end the junction does not follow the germline gene, possibly because of a read error. This chain connects TRBV7-7 to TRBJ1-5; D unresolved. There are 13 residues in the CDR3. Germline loops: CDR1 SSHAT, CDR2 FNYEAQ (reference sequence). CDR3 in DNA: TGTGCTAGCAGCGCGAGTTCGGGTCAGCCCCAGCATTTT. Amino acid sequence: CASSASSGQPQHF.

This rearrangement joins TRBV4-1 to TRBJ2-2; TRBD1 agrees at 7 bases. The length of the CDR3 is 17 residues. Germline V CDR1 and CDR2: MGHRA, YSYEKL. The J segment lost 6 bases and the V segment lost 0 bases, leaving 10 bases of the junction unmatched. This CDR3 is CASSQDPSTGYPGELFF. The DNA of the CDR3 is TGCGCCAGCAGCCAAGATCCCTCGACAGGGTACCCCGGGGAGCTGTTTTTT.

The chain uses TRBV6-5 and TRBJ1-1; 7 bases agree with TRBD1. V was pared by 7 bases and J by 4 bases, with 6 bases of the junction left unmatched. Germline CDR1 is MNHEY and CDR2 is SVGAGI. The CDR3 spans 13 residues. CDR3 in DNA: TGTGCCAGCACTGAGACAGGGTTCACTGAAGCTTTCTTT. This translates into CASTETGFTEAFF.

This chain uses TRBV28 with TRBJ2-7, with TRBD2 matching 13 bases. The CDR3 spans 17 residues. Per the germline V gene, CDR1 is MDHEN and CDR2 is SYDVKM. V gave up 6 bases and J gave up 5 bases; unmatched junction bases: 13. The DNA for the CDR3 is TGTGCCAGCAGCGAGTTGGGACGTACTAGCGGGAGGGACGAGCAGTACTTC. It yields the protein CASSELGRTSGRDEQYF.

The J gene is TRBJ2-2, the V gene TRBV9; TRBD2 matches 10 bases. The CDR3 length is 15 residues. V lost 4 bases and J lost 3; bases outside the gene matches: 3. Per the germline V gene, CDR1 is SGDLS and CDR2 is YYNGEE. CDR3: CASSSLAGHTGELFF. DNA for the CDR3: TGTGCCAGCAGCTCACTAGCGGGGCACACCGGGGAGCTGTTTTTT.

The chain links TRBV6-1 to TRBJ2-1; 8 nucleotides agree with TRBD1. J was trimmed by 8 bases and V by 2 bases; bases with no gene match: 5. The CDR3 loop spans 14 amino acids. Germline V gene lookup returns CDR1 MNHNS and CDR2 SASEGT. In DNA, the CDR3 is TGTGCCAGCAGTGAACTAGGACAGGGCGATGAGCAGTTCTTC. As protein: CASSELGQGDEQFF.

V and J are TRBV28 and TRBJ2-7, with 12 bases lining up with TRBD1. V was pared by 8 bases and J by 8 bases, with 4 bases of the junction left unmatched. The CDR3 totals 12 residues. CDR1 is MDHEN and CDR2 is SYDVKM in the germline V gene. The CDR3 is CASRDRGQKQYF. The CDR3 DNA reads TGTGCCAGCCGGGACAGGGGGCAAAAGCAGTACTTC. Together with reference TRBV28 and TRBJ2-7, the CDR3 gives the full variable domain: DVKVTQSSRYLVKRTGEKVFLECVQDMDHENMFWYRQDPGLGLRLIYFSYDVKMKEKGDIPEGYSVSREKKERFSLILESASTNQTSMYLCASRDRGQKQYFGPGTRLTVT.

The chain has TRBV4-1 and TRBJ2-5; 8 bases are shared with TRBD2. V lost 1 base to trimming and J lost 5 bases; unmatched junction nucleotides: 6. The germline CDR1 and CDR2 sequences are MGHRA and YSYEKL. There are 15 residues in the CDR3. CDR3 loop: CASSQGERELETQYF. CDR3 nucleotides: TGCGCCAGCAGCCAAGGGGAGCGGGAGTTGGAGACCCAGTACTTC.

The rearrangement links TRBV7-8 to TRBJ2-7, with TRBD2 identical over 8 bases. CDR1 SGHVS and CDR2 FQNEAQ come from the germline V gene. This CDR3 region has 14 residues. After removal of 0 bases from V and 9 bases from J, the junction contained 7 bases not matched to a gene. CDR3 protein: CASSLARLAGAQYF. As DNA, the CDR3 is TGTGCCAGCAGCTTAGCGAGGCTAGCGGGTGCGCAGTACTTC.

The V gene is TRBV6-6, the J gene TRBJ1-1; D unclear. The V end lost 7 bases, the J end lost 3 bases, and 3 bases lay between the germline ends. Per the germline V gene, CDR1 is MNHNY and CDR2 is SVGAGI (reference sequence). The CDR3 covers 10 residues. CDR3 in DNA: TGTGCCAGCATCTACACTGAAGCTTTCTTT. Protein product: CASIYTEAFF.

The CDR3 protein is CASQAANTEAFF. As DNA, the CDR3 is TGTGCCAGTCAGGCCGCGAACACTGAAGCTTTCTTT. The V and J genes are TRBV5-4 and TRBJ1-1; D call uncertain. CDR1 and CDR2 (germline): SGHNT, YYREEE (reference sequence). This CDR3 spans 12 amino acids. Trimming shortened V by 8 bases and J by 1 base, and 9 bases separated the two germline ends.

V is TRBV11-1 and J is TRBJ2-5; 13 bases line up with TRBD2. The length of the CDR3 is 15 residues. Germline CDR1 SGHAT, CDR2 FQDESV (reference sequence). V dropped 1 base and J dropped 5; count of bases not matched to a gene: 1. CDR3 sequence reads: CASSLVGLAGETQYF. CDR3 DNA sequence: TGTGCCAGCAGCTTAGTGGGACTAGCGGGGGAGACCCAGTACTTC.

This rearrangement joins TRBV6-6 to TRBJ1-5; a weak D match, TRBD1 (6 bases). This CDR3 spans 15 amino acids. V lost 5 bases, J lost 7 bases, and 18 bases lay in between. Germline values: CDR1 MNHNY, CDR2 SVGAGI (reference sequence). The CDR3 loop reads CASSLRDTGRQPQHF. The DNA for the CDR3 is TGTGCCAGCAGTCTCCGGGACACAGGGAGACAGCCCCAGCATTTT.

The chain recombines TRBV7-9 with TRBJ1-4; the D gene is possibly TRBD1 (5 bases). Germline V lookup: CDR1 SEHNR, CDR2 FQNEAQ (reference sequence). This CDR3 has 15 residues. With 0 bases removed from V and 7 bases from J, the gap between germline ends came to 12 bases. For the CDR3, the DNA is TGTGCCAGCAGCTTAGCGTCGGGGGTGGTTGAAAAACTGTTTTTT. Translated: CASSLASGVVEKLFF.

CDR3 nucleotide sequence: TGTGCCAGCAGTCTCGACAGGGATACTGAAGCTTTCTTT. Amino acid sequence: CASSLDRDTEAFF. The rearrangement links TRBV27 to TRBJ1-1, with TRBD1 identical over 7 bases. V shed 5 bases, J shed 5 bases, and the junction held 5 bases outside the gene matches. This CDR3 is built from 13 residues. Germline CDR1 and CDR2: MNHEY and SMNVEV (reference sequence).

V usage is TRBV27 and J usage is TRBJ2-2; TRBD1 matches at 8 bases. CDR1 and CDR2 (germline): MNHEY, SMNVEV (reference sequence). The CDR3 has 14 amino acids. V gave up 6 bases and J gave up 5 bases; unmatched junction bases: 5. The CDR3 loop reads CASRAQGGTGELFF. For the CDR3, the DNA is TGTGCCAGCAGGGCACAGGGGGGAACCGGGGAGCTGTTTTTT.

The chain combines TRBV9 with TRBJ2-7, with D unresolved. The length of the CDR3 is 13 residues. V was cut by 3 bases and J by 2 bases, with 9 bases left in between. Germline V lookup: CDR1 SGDLS, CDR2 YYNGEE. The CDR3 spells CASSAGSAYEQYF. The CDR3 DNA sequence: TGTGCCAGCAGCGCGGGTTCGGCCTACGAGCAGTACTTC.

The V and J genes are TRBV5-1 and TRBJ2-2, with 8 nucleotides matching TRBD2. The CDR3 loop spans 16 amino acids. V lost 3 bases, J lost 1 base, and 5 bases stayed unmatched. Per the germline V gene, CDR1 is SGHRS and CDR2 is YFSETQ. The DNA for the CDR3 is TGCGCCAGCAGCTCCATAGCGGGACGGAACACCGGGGAGCTGTTTTTT. As protein: CASSSIAGRNTGELFF.

DNA for the CDR3: TGTGCCTGGAAGGAGGGATCACCCCTCCACTTT. Its translation: CAWKEGSPLHF. The V gene is TRBV30, the J gene TRBJ1-6; no definite D call. The CDR3 sequence is 11 residues long. V was clipped by 4 bases and J by 10 bases, with 8 bases between them. Germline lookup yields CDR1 GTSNPN and CDR2 SVGIG (reference sequence).

The chain carries TRBV5-4 and TRBJ2-7; 10 bases fit TRBD1. The germline V gene encodes CDR1 SGHNT and CDR2 YYREEE (reference sequence). Trimming at V came to 4 bases and at J to 6 bases, leaving 7 bases not matched to a gene. The CDR3 has 14 residues. The CDR3 coding sequence is TGTGCCAGCAGCATCCGGGACAGGGGACCCGAGCAGTACTTC. Translating it yields CASSIRDRGPEQYF.

V usage is TRBV5-8 and J usage is TRBJ1-2; 8 bases map to TRBD1. CDR3 length: 12 residues. Trimming at V came to 6 bases and at J to 5 bases, leaving 3 bases not matched to a gene. Germline CDR1 and CDR2: SGHTS and YDEGEE. CDR3 sequence (DNA): TGTGCCAGCACACAGGGGGGATATGGCTACACCTTC. Residues: CASTQGGYGYTF.

This rearrangement joins TRBV19 to TRBJ1-5; D is perhaps TRBD1 (6 bases). The V end lost 4 bases, the J end lost 5 bases, and 21 bases lay between the germline ends. Germline-derived CDR1 and CDR2 are LNHDA and SQIVND (reference sequence). CDR3 length: 17 residues. DNA for the CDR3: TGTGCCAGTAGTAGTTCACCAGGGGAGGGTCTGGATCAGCCCCAGCATTTT. Translation gives CASSSSPGEGLDQPQHF.

The V gene is TRBV9, the J gene TRBJ1-2; possible D gene TRBD1, 5 bases. Per germline, CDR1 SGDLS and CDR2 YYNGEE. Trimming left V 3 bases short and J 4 bases short, with 16 bases between. The CDR3 has 15 residues. The CDR3 region is CASSAGLDGPYGYTF. For the CDR3, the DNA is TGTGCCAGCAGCGCGGGACTGGACGGCCCCTATGGCTACACCTTC.

The genes are TRBV7-2 and TRBJ2-7; 9 nucleotides line up with TRBD2. There are 15 residues in the CDR3. V lost 1 base and J lost 2; bases outside the gene matches: 3. Germline values: CDR1 SGHTA, CDR2 FQGNSA. The CDR3 is CASSLDRGGAYEQYF. DNA of the CDR3: TGTGCCAGCAGCTTAGATCGCGGGGGGGCCTACGAGCAGTACTTC.

The V gene is TRBV11-2, the J gene TRBJ2-3, with 7 bases that match TRBD2. V was clipped by 1 base and J by 0 bases; unmatched bases: 4. CDR1 and CDR2 (germline): SGHAT, FQNNGV. The CDR3 has 16 residues. The CDR3 spells CASSLVRRGSTDTQYF. In DNA, the CDR3 is TGTGCCAGCAGCTTAGTAAGGCGGGGGAGCACAGATACGCAGTATTTT.